Below are 32 T cell receptor beta chains sequenced from a single sample in a study of breast tumors, draining lymph nodes, adjacent tissues. TCRdb redid the calling of the multiplex PCR reads with MiXCR, one entry per CDR3 protein. The sample lists over 150,000 distinct CDR3 sequences, about 32% seen once, with roughly 4% in the top ten. The lymph nodes were axillary draining lymph nodes from breast cancer patients. The sample was axillary lymph node tissue. These receptors were taken from a female donor with breast cancer. Some clones in this sample may be carry-over from other donors' samples.

This clonotype was counted a few times. It may be a read error: a sequence one base away is much more abundant. The chain carries TRBV7-2 and TRBJ2-1; no firm D call. The CDR3 has 14 amino acids. Germline-derived CDR1 and CDR2 are SGHTA and FQGNSA. The CDR3 sequence is CASSSDGSYNEQSF. CDR3 nucleotide sequence: TGTGCCAGCAGCTCCGACGGTTCCTACAATGAGCAGTCCTTC.

About this clonotype itself: The missing conserved phenylalanine or tryptophan at the end of this CDR3 makes a read error likely. The DNA is left out, because the CDR3 cannot be placed on it with certainty; the CDR3 is given as TCRdb lists it. J is TRBJ2-6 and V is TRBV7-8. From germline, CDR1 is SGHVS and CDR2 FQNEAQ. The CDR3 adds up to 9 amino acids, both ends counted. The CDR3: CASSLSSTS.

With respect to this clonotype: The DNA is left out, because the CDR3 cannot be placed on it with certainty; the CDR3 is given as TCRdb lists it. This chain links TRBV7-9 with TRBJ1-6. Termini included, the CDR3 measures 19 amino acids. CDR1 SEHNR and CDR2 FQNEAQ come from the germline V gene (reference sequence). The CDR3: CASSFYICSARRSNSPLHF.

The CDR3 nucleotides read TGTGCCACCAGCAGAGTAGCGGGAGCGTCAGATACGCAGTATTTT. Translating gives CATSRVAGASDTQYF. The V and J genes are TRBV15 and TRBJ2-3; 9 bases are shared with TRBD2. J gave up 4 bases and V 1 base, and 3 bases lay outside the gene matches. The V gene's germline CDR1 is LNHNV and CDR2 YYDKDF (reference sequence). This CDR3 is 15 amino acids long.

This clonotype was observed a few times. The chain employs TRBV3-1 and TRBJ2-1; no definite D call. This CDR3 spans 13 amino acids. Germline CDR1 reads LGHDT; CDR2 reads YNNKEL (reference sequence). V lost 0 bases to trimming and J lost 11 bases, with 11 bases between them. CDR3 amino acids: CASSQDSRDKQFF. The CDR3 DNA reads as TGTGCCAGCAGCCAAGACTCCAGAGATAAGCAGTTCTTC.

The rearrangement uses TRBV11-2 and TRBJ1-3; TRBD1 matches at 7 bases. The CDR3 has 13 residues. V lost 5 bases, J lost 5 bases, and 3 bases stayed unmatched. Germline values: CDR1 SGHAT, CDR2 FQNNGV. The CDR3 reads CASSQTGRNTIYF. As DNA, the CDR3 is TGTGCCAGCAGCCAGACAGGGAGAAACACCATATATTTT.

In its sample, this clonotype was seen a few times. Since a much larger clone is just one base distant, this may be a read error. The V gene is TRBV7-2, the J gene TRBJ2-7; 13 bases line up with TRBD2. CDR1 SGHTA and CDR2 FQGNSA come from the germline V gene. CDR3 length equals 15 residues. The CDR3 DNA is TGTGCCAGCAGCTCTTCGGGACTAGCGGGATCCGAGCAGCACTTC. Its protein is CASSSSGLAGSEQHF.

This clonotype was counted only a few times. This chain joins TRBV5-8 and TRBJ2-4; 7 nucleotides match TRBD1. CDR3 size: 17 residues. V dropped 3 bases and J dropped 2; count of bases not matched to a gene: 11. Germline V gene data show CDR1 as SGHTS and CDR2 as YDEGEE. The CDR3 reads CASSSFATTGSKNIQYF. CDR3 DNA sequence: TGTGCCAGCAGCTCCTTCGCCACGACAGGGTCCAAAAACATTCAGTACTTC.

This clonotype came up many times. The J gene is TRBJ1-2, the V gene TRBV3-1, with D unresolved. The V gene lost 0 bases and the J gene lost 3 bases, with 5 bases spanning the gap. The germline CDR1 and CDR2 sequences are LGHDT and YNNKEL (reference sequence). The CDR3 has 13 amino acids. The CDR3, as DNA: TGTGCCAGCAGCCAAGATACGGACTATGGCTACACCTTC. Its translation: CASSQDTDYGYTF.

This chain links TRBV6-2 or TRBV6-3 with TRBJ2-3; 10 nucleotides agree with TRBD2. CDR3 length: 20 amino acids. V dropped 0 bases and J dropped 0; count of bases not matched to a gene: 12. CDR1 is MNHEY, CDR2 SVGEGT, per germline. The CDR3 DNA sequence: TGTGCCAGCAGTTACTCCCTTAGCGGGGGGAAAACCGCTAGCACAGATACGCAGTATTTT. Amino acids: CASSYSLSGGKTASTDTQYF.

In its sample, this clonotype was seen many times. This chain links TRBV5-4 with TRBJ1-4; D not certain. CDR3 length: 15 residues. V was clipped by 0 bases and J by 3 bases, with 9 bases between them. Germline CDR1 is SGHNT and CDR2 is YYREEE (reference sequence). The CDR3 loop reads CASSLGAGPNEKLFF. For the CDR3, the DNA is TGTGCCAGCAGCTTGGGGGCAGGCCCTAATGAAAAACTGTTTTTT.

About this clonotype itself: A much larger clone lies one base from this, so it may be a read error. V gene TRBV28 combines with J gene TRBJ2-1; 8 bases align to TRBD2. CDR1 and CDR2 from the germline V gene are MDHEN and SYDVKM. This CDR3 region has 14 residues. The CDR3 spells CASSLGTSLHEQSF. CDR3 bases: TGTGCCAGCAGCCTCGGGACTAGTCTCCATGAGCAGTCCTTC. The whole variable domain, filled in from reference TRBV28 and TRBJ2-1, reads DVKVTQSSRYLVKRTGEKVFLECVQDMDHENMFWYRQDPGLGLRLIYFSYDVKMKEKGDIPEGYSVSREKKERFSLILESASTNQTSMYLCASSLGTSLHEQSFGPGTRLTVL.

This clonotype was observed at least ten times. The chain has TRBV6-1 and TRBJ1-4; D possibly corresponds to TRBD1 (5 bases). This CDR3 spans 14 amino acids. Germline CDR1 reads MNHNS; CDR2 reads SASEGT. The V and J ends lost 3 bases and 0 bases respectively, with 5 bases between them. CDR3 loop: CASSEGATNEKLFF. Written as DNA, the CDR3 is TGTGCCAGCAGTGAGGGGGCAACTAATGAAAAACTGTTTTTT.

This clonotype was recorded at least ten times. The V gene is TRBV20-1, the J gene TRBJ1-6; 7 positions match TRBD1. CDR3 length: 17 residues. Germline V CDR1 and CDR2: DFQATT, SNEGSKA (reference sequence). J was trimmed by 3 bases and V by 5 bases; bases with no gene match: 13. CDR3 bases: TGCAGTGCTCCTCGGACCCGCAGGGGGAACTATAATTCACCCCTCCACTTT. Translation gives CSAPRTRRGNYNSPLHF.

Many counts were recorded for this clonotype. The chain recombines TRBV10-3 with TRBJ2-7, with D maybe TRBD2 (5 bases). The V and J ends lost 6 bases and 3 bases respectively, with 15 bases between them. The CDR3 runs to 14 residues. Germline V gives CDR1 ENHRY, CDR2 SYGVKD. CDR3 sequence: CAISELGNNYEQYF. The CDR3 region has the DNA TGTGCCATCAGCGAACTCGGGAACAACTACGAGCAGTACTTC.

This clonotype has more than one count but fewer than ten. This chain uses TRBV12-5 with TRBJ2-4, with D tentatively TRBD2 (5 bases). The ends were cut back, 0 bases at V and 15 bases at J, with 15 bases in the middle. The CDR3 extends over 13 amino acids. Germline V gives CDR1 LGHNT, CDR2 FRNRAP. The CDR3 DNA follows: TGTGCTAGTGGTTTGGTACTGGAAGGTACTAGGTACTTC. Its translation: CASGLVLEGTRYF.

As regards this clonotype: One junction end does not reproduce the germline sequence, and a read error may be involved. The rearrangement uses TRBV29-1 and TRBJ2-6; 8 nucleotides match TRBD1. CDR3 length: 16 residues. Germline loops: CDR1 SQVTM, CDR2 ANQGSEA. CDR3 DNA sequence: TGCAGCATTGAAGGCAGGGGGCTTAATGGGGCCAACGCCCTGACCTTC. Its protein product is CSIEGRGLNGANALTF.

A word on this clonotype: A read error may account for a junction end that differs from germline. CDR3 loop: CASSPSPQGASGSTF. Written as DNA, the CDR3 is TGTGCCAGCAGCCCCTCCCCACAGGGGGCCTCTGGCTCCACCTTC. The chain is built from TRBV9 and TRBJ1-2; TRBD1 aligns across 9 bases. Germline-derived CDR1 and CDR2 are SGDLS and YYNGEE. This CDR3 has 15 amino acids.

Many counts were recorded for this clonotype. V is TRBV20-1 and J is TRBJ2-2; 7 nucleotides align to TRBD1. CDR1 and CDR2 from the germline V gene are DFQATT and SNEGSKA (reference sequence). V trimming: 6 bases; J trimming: 5 bases; junction bases outside the gene matches: 3. The CDR3 has 12 residues. Here the CDR3 reads CSATGETGELFF. CDR3 in DNA: TGCAGTGCCACAGGGGAAACCGGGGAGCTGTTTTTT.

On this clonotype: The CDR3 carries no conserved terminal phenylalanine or tryptophan, so it likely arises from a read error. The DNA is omitted, as the CDR3 cannot be located on it reliably, and the CDR3 follows TCRdb's listing. This chain joins TRBV7-8 and TRBJ1-2. The CDR3 length is 15 residues, termini included. Germline loops: CDR1 SGHVS, CDR2 FQNEAQ. CDR3 sequence reads: CASTSDHNYNYGYPS.

This clonotype was counted many times. The CDR3 spells CASSRQGSGQYF. CDR3 coding DNA: TGTGCCAGCTCACGACAGGGGTCTGGGCAGTACTTC. This sequence joins TRBV18 and TRBJ2-7, with TRBD1 matching 8 bases. CDR3 length: 12 residues. The germline CDR1 and CDR2 sequences are KGHSH and LQKENI. V gave up 4 bases and J gave up 9 bases; unmatched junction bases: 5. Full variable domain (outside the CDR3, taken from reference TRBV18 and TRBJ2-7): NAGVMQNPRHLVRRRGQEARLRCSPMKGHSHVYWYRQLPEEGLKFMVYLQKENIIDESGMPKERFSAEFPKEGPSILRIQQVVRGDSAAYFCASSRQGSGQYFGPGTRLTVT.

This clonotype was recorded many times. The chain is built from TRBV5-8 and TRBJ1-6; possibly TRBD1 for D (5 bases). CDR3 length: 15 residues. The germline V gene encodes CDR1 SGHTS and CDR2 YDEGEE. V lost 5 bases to trimming and J lost 8 bases, with 17 bases between them. CDR3 region: CASSPLTAPDSPLHF. The CDR3 DNA is TGTGCCAGCAGTCCCTTGACAGCTCCGGATTCACCCCTCCACTTT.

This sequence joins TRBV28 and TRBJ1-1, with TRBD1 as a possible D gene (6 bases). V was cut by 7 bases and J by 8 bases, with 14 bases left in between. Germline CDR1 is MDHEN and CDR2 is SYDVKM. The CDR3 consists of 12 residues. The CDR3 DNA is TGTGCCAGCAATATCAAACAGGGAGAAGCTTTCTTT. This sequence encodes CASNIKQGEAFF.

This clonotype was counted many times. The rearrangement links TRBV6-6 to TRBJ2-7, with 9 bases aligning to TRBD1. There are 15 residues in the CDR3. Germline V CDR1 and CDR2: MNHNY, SVGAGI (reference sequence). The V gene end was trimmed by 5 bases and the J gene end by 7 bases; junction bases not matched to a gene: 12. The CDR3, as DNA: TGTGCCAGCAGTCTCACCGGGACAGGGTATGGGGAGCAGTACTTC. Translation gives CASSLTGTGYGEQYF.

V gene TRBV29-1 combines with J gene TRBJ1-2; TRBD1 might be the D (5 bases). Trimming stripped 8 bases from V and 3 bases from J, with 22 bases between. CDR3 length: 15 residues. CDR1 SQVTM and CDR2 ANQGSEA come from the germline V gene. The CDR3 loop reads CSLVRPGARDYGYTF. CDR3 bases: TGCAGCTTAGTTCGGCCCGGGGCGAGGGACTATGGCTACACCTTC.

This clonotype was counted ten times or more. The rearrangement joins TRBV12-3 or TRBV12-4 to TRBJ1-6; no clear D. Between the trimmed V and J ends, which lost 5 bases and 4 bases, there was a span of 12 bases. The CDR3 sequence is 15 residues long. The CDR3 DNA follows: TGTGCCAGCAGTCCTCCCGGGCCTTATAATTCACCCCTCCACTTT. This translates into CASSPPGPYNSPLHF.

This sequence joins TRBV6-2 or TRBV6-3 and TRBJ1-5; a weak D match, TRBD1 (5 bases). The CDR3 runs to 17 residues. Germline CDR1 MNHEY, CDR2 SVGEGT. V lost 7 bases and J lost 5, with 24 bases in between. This CDR3 is CASNPSQGIAPDQPQHF. CDR3 DNA: TGTGCCAGCAACCCCTCGCAGGGAATTGCCCCCGATCAGCCCCAGCATTTT.

This clonotype was counted at least ten times. The CDR3 sequence: CASSYSNNSPLHF. The CDR3 DNA is TGTGCCAGCAGTTACTCGAATAATTCACCCCTCCACTTT. The V and J genes are TRBV6-6 and TRBJ1-6; no clear D. V shed 0 bases and J shed 5 bases, with 2 bases lying between them. CDR3 length: 13 amino acids. Germline CDR1 and CDR2: MNHNY and SVGAGI (reference sequence).

This clonotype was detected once. The junction and the germline gene differ at one end; a read error may be behind it. The rearrangement links TRBV9 to TRBJ2-1, with D possibly being TRBD2 (5 bases). The germline CDR1 and CDR2 sequences are SGDLS and YYNGEE. The CDR3 runs 15 residues. In DNA form, the CDR3 reads TGCGCCAGCGGCCACACACTTAGCTCCTACAATGAGCAGTTCTTC. Translating it yields CASGHTLSSYNEQFF.

This clonotype occurred many times. Here the CDR3 reads CSARGVSYNEQFF. CDR3 nucleotides: TGCAGTGCTAGGGGAGTGTCCTACAATGAGCAGTTCTTC. The chain is built from TRBV20-1 and TRBJ2-1, with a tentative D call TRBD2 (5 bases). The CDR3 is made up of 13 amino acids. Germline CDR1 is DFQATT and CDR2 is SNEGSKA (reference sequence). Between the trimmed V and J ends, which lost 3 bases and 1 base, there was a span of 7 bases.

This clonotype has only one observation. The rearrangement joins TRBV7-9 to TRBJ1-5; 9 bases are shared with TRBD1. The germline gives CDR1 SEHNR, CDR2 FQNEAQ (reference sequence). The CDR3 totals 14 residues. With V trimmed by 3 bases and J by 5 bases, 2 bases remained unmatched. The CDR3 nucleotides read TGTGCCAGCAGCTTGAGGACAGGGGATCAGCCCCAGCATTTT. This codes for CASSLRTGDQPQHF. Using reference TRBV7-9 and TRBJ1-5 for the parts outside the CDR3, the full variable domain is DTGVSQNPRHKITKRGQNVTFRCDPISEHNRLYWYRQTLGQGPEFLTYFQNEAQLEKSRLLSDRFSAERPKGSFSTLEIQRTEQGDSAMYLCASSLRTGDQPQHFGDGTRLSIL.

This clonotype was observed a single time. Relative to the germline gene, one junction end is altered; a read error may explain this. The chain carries TRBV19 and TRBJ2-3, with TRBD1 matching 11 bases. CDR3 size: 13 residues. Germline loops: CDR1 LNHDA, CDR2 SQIVND (reference sequence). The CDR3 region is CASGTGGTDTRHF. In DNA, the CDR3 is TGTGCCAGTGGGACAGGGGGGACAGATACGCGGCATTTT.